Below, 15 T cell receptor beta chains from the same sample are listed, as sequenced in a study of blood T cell repertoires in COVID-19. Profiled with immunoSEQ multiplex PCR; TCRdb holds only in-frame clones, not every one. The sample yields 130,000 or so clones, about 83% seen once. The sample consisted of peripheral blood. These receptors all come from a man at least 80 years old with active or convalescent COVID-19.

This clone has a single count. V usage is TRBV7-2 and J usage is TRBJ2-5, with TRBD2 matching 11 bases. Trimming took 6 bases from V and 5 from J; bases not matched to a gene: 11. The CDR3 sequence is 16 residues long. The germline gives CDR1 SGHTA, CDR2 FQGNSA. The CDR3 DNA sequence: TGTGCCAGCAGGGCTCAGACTAGCGGGGATTCGGAGACCCAGTACTTC. Its translation is CASRAQTSGDSETQYF.

The chain uses TRBV10-3 and TRBJ1-2; no clear D gene. V lost 5 bases and J lost 7, with 17 bases in between. This CDR3 has 14 residues. CDR1 ENHRY and CDR2 SYGVKD come from the germline V gene. CDR3 nucleotide sequence: TGTGCCATCAGTCCTGACCGTCCCCGAGGTGGCTACACCTTC. Its protein is CAISPDRPRGGYTF.

The V and J genes are TRBV5-1 and TRBJ2-3; 11 bases match TRBD2. Trimming cost V 5 bases and J 4 bases; bases outside gene matches: 3. This CDR3 has 14 amino acids. Germline CDR1 and CDR2: SGHRS and YFSETQ. The CDR3 sequence is CASSSGGAADTQYF. The CDR3 region has the DNA TGCGCCAGCAGTAGCGGGGGGGCGGCAGATACGCAGTATTTT.

This clone was counted a few times. The rearrangement links TRBV19 to TRBJ1-5; possibly TRBD1 for D (5 bases). The CDR3 is 13 residues long. V lost 7 bases to trimming and J lost 4 bases, with 11 bases between them. Germline values: CDR1 LNHDA, CDR2 SQIVND (reference sequence). CDR3 in amino acids: CASNPTENQPQHF. CDR3 bases: TGTGCCAGTAACCCGACAGAGAATCAGCCCCAGCATTTT.

The CDR3 loop is CASSPRPRGRDYGYTF. CDR3 sequence (DNA): TGTGCCAGCTCACCACGGCCGAGGGGGAGGGACTATGGCTACACCTTC. This chain connects TRBV18 to TRBJ1-2; possibly TRBD1 for D (6 bases). Trimming shortened V by 1 base and J by 3 bases, and 15 bases separated the two germline ends. Germline loops: CDR1 KGHSH, CDR2 LQKENI. The length of the CDR3 is 16 residues.

The rearrangement links TRBV4-3 to TRBJ1-5, with D perhaps TRBD1 (5 bases). This CDR3 is built from 16 residues. Germline V lookup: CDR1 LGHNA, CDR2 YSLEER. V dropped 0 bases and J dropped 2 bases, with 11 bases sitting between them. CDR3 nucleotide sequence: TGCGCCAGCAGCCAAGATCAGGGTCGCGGCAATCAGCCCCAGCATTTT. This gives the protein CASSQDQGRGNQPQHF.

The V gene is TRBV3-1 (or the pseudogene TRBV3-2), the J gene TRBJ1-5; D unclear. V lost 1 base to trimming and J lost 7 bases, with 5 bases between them. Germline CDR1 and CDR2: LGHDT and YNNKEL (reference sequence). This CDR3 is 12 amino acids long. The CDR3: CASSQGGQPQHF. DNA for the CDR3: TGTGCCAGCAGCCAAGGCGGGCAGCCCCAGCATTTT.

The V call is TRBV9, the J call TRBJ1-2; D is uncertain. CDR3 length: 19 residues. CDR1 and CDR2 from the germline V gene are SGDLS and YYNGEE. V gave up 0 bases and J gave up 10 bases, with 31 bases separating them. This CDR3 reads CASSVARYGQAAETMLYTF. CDR3 bases: TGTGCCAGCAGCGTAGCTCGGTACGGCCAGGCCGCAGAGACTATGCTCTACACCTTC.

DNA for the CDR3: TGCGCCAGCAGCCGAGACCAGAGCGGGGGGGTTCAGAGTTGGGAGCAGTACTTC. Its protein product is CASSRDQSGGVQSWEQYF. The chain carries TRBV4-1 and TRBJ2-7, with 10 bases lining up with TRBD2. The trim removed 4 bases at V and 7 bases at J, leaving 19 bases unmatched. Germline loops: CDR1 MGHRA, CDR2 YSYEKL. The CDR3 is 18 residues long.

This chain links TRBV9 with TRBJ2-1; TRBD1 is a possible D gene (6 bases). The CDR3 has 15 residues. Trimming removed 0 bases from V and 4 bases from J, with 11 bases in between. The germline gives CDR1 SGDLS, CDR2 YYNGEE. CDR3 nucleotides: TGTGCCAGCAGCGTAGGTGTACAGGGATACAATGAGCAGTTCTTC. Translation: CASSVGVQGYNEQFF.

V gene TRBV6-5 combines with J gene TRBJ1-2; 8 nucleotides align to TRBD1. Germline V CDR1 and CDR2: MNHEY, SVGAGI. Trimming removed 2 bases from V and 4 bases from J; junction bases left unmatched: 6. This CDR3 contains 15 residues. CDR3 sequence: CASSYPQGAGYGYTF. CDR3 sequence (DNA): TGTGCCAGCAGTTACCCCCAGGGGGCAGGCTATGGCTACACCTTC.

The chain employs TRBV3-1 (or the pseudogene TRBV3-2) and TRBJ1-2; 7 bases map to TRBD1. Losses at the gene ends were 0 bases for V and 7 bases for J; bases not matched to a gene: 8. The CDR3 has 15 amino acids. Germline V lookup: CDR1 LGHDT, CDR2 YNNKEL (reference sequence). CDR3 protein: CASSQDFRGDVGYTF. The CDR3 region has the DNA TGTGCCAGCAGCCAAGATTTCAGGGGGGACGTTGGCTACACCTTC.

Of note for this clone: This sample also contains other DNA sequences that code for the same CDR3. The J gene is TRBJ2-5, the V gene TRBV18, with 7 bases aligning to TRBD1. The J segment lost 5 bases and the V segment lost 1 base, leaving 1 base of the junction unmatched. The CDR3 covers 13 residues. CDR1 is KGHSH, CDR2 LQKENI, per germline. CDR3 protein: CASSPQGAETQYF. The CDR3 bases are TGTGCCAGCTCACCACAGGGGGCGGAGACCCAGTACTTC.

The chain couples TRBV30 to TRBJ2-5, with 8 positions matching TRBD2. The length of the CDR3 is 15 residues. Trimming at V came to 2 bases and at J to 1 base, leaving 6 bases not matched to a gene. CDR1 GTSNPN and CDR2 SVGIG come from the germline V gene (reference sequence). The chain's CDR3 is CAWSRQRGSQETQYF. In nucleotides, the CDR3 is TGTGCCTGGAGTCGCCAGCGGGGGTCCCAAGAGACCCAGTACTTC.

The V gene is TRBV2, the J gene TRBJ1-2, with 7 bases that match TRBD1. CDR3 size: 14 residues. J gave up 2 bases and V 6 bases, and 6 bases lay outside the gene matches. Germline V gene sequence: CDR1 SNHLY, CDR2 FYNNEI. The CDR3 sequence: CASSAGQQNYGYTF. The DNA for the CDR3 is TGTGCCAGCAGCGCGGGACAGCAAAACTATGGCTACACCTTC.